The 4 T cell receptor beta chains reported below all come from one sample, sequenced in a study of cytomegalovirus exposure and HLA in healthy donors. PCR employed 60 Vbeta and 13 Jbeta primers. Clones were read by immunoSEQ multiplex PCR, and TCRdb kept only the in-frame ones, dropping some. The data contain about 190,000 clones, about nine tenths of them singletons. The sequencing input was PBMCs. The receptors originated from a man aged 25 to 40 in good health and CMV-seronegative.

V and J are TRBV2 and TRBJ1-2, with a weak D call TRBD1 (5 bases). Per germline, CDR1 SNHLY and CDR2 FYNNEI. V lost 2 bases and J 8 bases, leaving 15 bases between the germline ends. The CDR3 length is 14 residues. CDR3 sequence: CASSEQGPATGYTF. The CDR3 DNA reads as TGTGCCAGCAGTGAACAGGGCCCCGCGACCGGCTACACCTTC. Full variable domain (missing parts from reference TRBV2 and TRBJ1-2): EPEVTQTPSHQVTQMGQEVILRCVPISNHLYFYWYRQILGQKVEFLVSFYNNEISEKSEIFDDQFSVERPDGSNFTLKIRSTKLEDSAMYFCASSEQGPATGYTFGSGTRLTVV.

V usage is TRBV5-1 and J usage is TRBJ2-1, with no clear D. This CDR3 has 17 residues. V was cut by 4 bases and J by 0 bases, with 17 bases left in between. Germline CDR1 reads SGHRS; CDR2 reads YFSETQ. As DNA, the CDR3 is TGCGCCAGCAGCCCCCGTACGACACCGTACTCCTACAATGAGCAGTTCTTC. Amino acids: CASSPRTTPYSYNEQFF.

J is TRBJ2-7 and V is TRBV4-2; 7 nucleotides align to TRBD2. V trimming: 0 bases; J trimming: 2 bases; junction bases outside the gene matches: 1. Germline V CDR1 and CDR2: LGHNA, YNFKEQ. This CDR3 contains 14 residues. The CDR3 region is CASSQDAGAYEQYF. The CDR3 nucleotides are TGTGCCAGCAGCCAAGATGCGGGGGCCTACGAGCAGTACTTC.

The genes are TRBV28 and TRBJ1-1; TRBD1 might be the D (6 bases). Trimming pared 7 bases from V and 1 base from J, leaving 16 bases between. The CDR3 spans 15 residues. CDR1 is MDHEN, CDR2 SYDVKM, per germline. In nucleotides, the CDR3 is TGTGCCAGCACCTTGAGGGGGTTAGCGAACACTGAAGCTTTCTTT. Encoded protein: CASTLRGLANTEAFF.